One sample yielded the 12 T cell receptor beta chains listed below, sequenced in a study of cytomegalovirus exposure and HLA in healthy donors. Both 60 Vbeta primers and 13 Jbeta primers went into the PCR. Measured with immunoSEQ multiplex PCR; TCRdb has only the in-frame clones, and not every one. The sample consists of roughly 90,000 clones, roughly 80% of them appearing once. Input material: PBMCs. Receptor source: a man aged 25 to 40 in good health and CMV-seropositive.

The J gene is TRBJ2-5, the V gene TRBV2; TRBD2 aligns across 10 bases. Germline CDR1 reads SNHLY; CDR2 reads FYNNEI. The length of the CDR3 is 13 residues. V dropped 7 bases and J dropped 6; count of bases not matched to a gene: 5. The CDR3 protein is CASKASGSQTQYF. Written as DNA, the CDR3 is TGTGCCAGCAAGGCTAGCGGGAGCCAGACCCAGTACTTC.

The V call is TRBV14, the J call TRBJ2-1; 8 positions match TRBD1. The J segment lost 10 bases and the V segment lost 2 bases, leaving 10 bases of the junction unmatched. Germline loops: CDR1 SGHDN, CDR2 FVKESK. CDR3 size: 15 residues. CDR3 amino acids: CASSQLTRGQLEQFF. In nucleotides, the CDR3 is TGTGCCAGCAGCCAACTCACCAGGGGGCAGCTCGAGCAGTTCTTC.

The chain uses TRBV10-3 and TRBJ2-5; 8 bases map to TRBD1. V lost 5 bases to trimming and J lost 4 bases; unmatched junction nucleotides: 3. This CDR3 contains 13 residues. Germline V gene data show CDR1 as ENHRY and CDR2 as SYGVKD. Here the CDR3 DNA reads TGTGCCATCAGTACAGGGGGAGGAGAGACCCAGTACTTC. Encoded protein: CAISTGGGETQYF.

The chain couples TRBV29-1 to TRBJ2-5; 10 bases map to TRBD2. The CDR3 consists of 12 residues. Germline V gene data show CDR1 as SQVTM and CDR2 as ANQGSEA. With 4 bases clipped from V and 4 bases from J, the junction kept 0 bases outside the gene matches. CDR3 sequence reads: CSVGLAGETQYF. The CDR3 region has the DNA TGCAGCGTTGGACTAGCGGGAGAGACCCAGTACTTC.

The chain uses TRBV7-9 and TRBJ2-1; tentative D call: TRBD1 (5 bases). There are 15 residues in the CDR3. The germline V and J ends were trimmed by 5 bases and 6 bases, with 17 bases remaining between them. The germline V gene encodes CDR1 SEHNR and CDR2 FQNEAQ (reference sequence). The CDR3 is CASSPGAGLTNEQFF. Written as DNA, the CDR3 is TGTGCCAGCAGCCCCGGCGCAGGGTTGACCAATGAGCAGTTCTTC.

V is TRBV2 and J is TRBJ2-3; 7 nucleotides align to TRBD2. The V segment lost 6 bases and the J segment 2 bases; nucleotides outside the gene matches: 8. This CDR3 spans 15 amino acids. CDR1 and CDR2 (germline): SNHLY, FYNNEI. As DNA, the CDR3 is TGTGCCAGCAGGGCCAGCGGGGCCTCCACAGATACGCAGTATTTT. This sequence encodes CASRASGASTDTQYF. Based on the CDR3 plus reference TRBV2 and TRBJ2-3, the full variable domain is EPEVTQTPSHQVTQMGQEVILRCVPISNHLYFYWYRQILGQKVEFLVSFYNNEISEKSEIFDDQFSVERPDGSNFTLKIRSTKLEDSAMYFCASRASGASTDTQYFGPGTRLTVL.

The chain is built from TRBV10-3 and TRBJ2-7; no firm D call. The V end lost 1 base, the J end lost 4 bases, and 2 bases lay between the germline ends. CDR1 and CDR2 (germline): ENHRY, SYGVKD. The CDR3 is 11 residues long. CDR3 coding DNA: TGTGCCATCAGTGAGTTATACGAGCAGTACTTC. Translated, it gives CAISELYEQYF.

This chain joins TRBV10-2 and TRBJ2-7, with 13 bases fitting TRBD2. Germline CDR1 reads WSHSY; CDR2 reads SAAADI. The CDR3 covers 15 residues. The junction had 2 bases not matched to a gene; V was cut back by 6 bases and J by 0 bases. The CDR3, as DNA: TGCGCCAGCAGAGGACTAGCGGGAGTCTCCTACGAGCAGTACTTC. It specifies CASRGLAGVSYEQYF.

V gene TRBV27 combines with J gene TRBJ2-2; a possible D gene is TRBD2 (6 bases). The CDR3 extends over 16 amino acids. The V end was cut by 3 bases, the J end by 4 bases, with 15 bases between. Germline V gene data show CDR1 as MNHEY and CDR2 as SMNVEV (reference sequence). The DNA of the CDR3 is TGTGCCAGCAGTTTCGGCGGCGGGGTCCTCACCGGGGAGCTGTTTTTT. It specifies CASSFGGGVLTGELFF.

The CDR3 region has the DNA TGTGCCCTACCTCACACTAGCGGGAGGTCTTACGAGCAGTACTTC. It translates to CALPHTSGRSYEQYF. This chain links TRBV10-3 with TRBJ2-5; 12 bases align to TRBD2. The end of the DNA aligns better with TRBJ2-7, so the J call may be wrong. In germline, CDR1 is ENHRY, CDR2 SYGVKD. The CDR3 runs to 15 residues.

J is TRBJ2-1 and V is TRBV19; TRBD2 matches 13 bases. CDR3 length: 21 residues. Losses at the gene ends were 5 bases for V and 7 bases for J; bases not matched to a gene: 23. Germline loops: CDR1 LNHDA, CDR2 SQIVND (reference sequence). The CDR3 DNA is TGTGCCAGTAGTCTCCCACAGGGGGCTACTAGACTAGCGGGAGGACGTAATGAGCAGTTCTTC. This codes for CASSLPQGATRLAGGRNEQFF.

This clone was observed a single time. The V call is TRBV28, the J call TRBJ1-2; the D gene is possibly TRBD1 (5 bases). Germline CDR1 MDHEN, CDR2 SYDVKM. The ends were cut back, 2 bases at V and 6 bases at J, with 10 bases in the middle. The CDR3 loop spans 13 amino acids. The CDR3 loop reads CASSLQGTNGYTF. The CDR3 DNA follows: TGTGCCAGCAGTTTACAGGGTACAAATGGCTACACCTTC.